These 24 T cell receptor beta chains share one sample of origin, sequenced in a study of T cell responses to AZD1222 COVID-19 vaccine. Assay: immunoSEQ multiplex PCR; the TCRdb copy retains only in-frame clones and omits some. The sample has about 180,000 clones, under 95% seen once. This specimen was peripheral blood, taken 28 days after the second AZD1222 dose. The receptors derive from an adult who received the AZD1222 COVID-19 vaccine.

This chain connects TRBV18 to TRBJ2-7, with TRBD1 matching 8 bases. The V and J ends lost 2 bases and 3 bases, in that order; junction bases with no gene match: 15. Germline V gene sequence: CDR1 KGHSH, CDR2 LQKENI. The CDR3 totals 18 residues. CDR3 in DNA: TGTGCCAGCTCACCATCATTGATGGACAGGGAGCCCCTCTACGAGCAGTACTTC. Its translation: CASSPSLMDREPLYEQYF. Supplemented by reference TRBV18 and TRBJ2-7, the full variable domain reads NAGVMQNPRHLVRRRGQEARLRCSPMKGHSHVYWYRQLPEEGLKFMVYLQKENIIDESGMPKERFSAEFPKEGPSILRIQQVVRGDSAAYFCASSPSLMDREPLYEQYFGPGTRLTVT.

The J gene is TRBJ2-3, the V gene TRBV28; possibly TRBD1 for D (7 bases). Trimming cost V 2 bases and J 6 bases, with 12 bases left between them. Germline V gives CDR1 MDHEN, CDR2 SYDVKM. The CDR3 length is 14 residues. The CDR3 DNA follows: TGTGCCAGCAGTTTAGAGTCAGGGGGGGATACGCAGTATTTT. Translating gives CASSLESGGDTQYF. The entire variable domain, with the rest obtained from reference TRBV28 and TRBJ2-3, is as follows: DVKVTQSSRYLVKRTGEKVFLECVQDMDHENMFWYRQDPGLGLRLIYFSYDVKMKEKGDIPEGYSVSREKKERFSLILESASTNQTSMYLCASSLESGGDTQYFGPGTRLTVL.

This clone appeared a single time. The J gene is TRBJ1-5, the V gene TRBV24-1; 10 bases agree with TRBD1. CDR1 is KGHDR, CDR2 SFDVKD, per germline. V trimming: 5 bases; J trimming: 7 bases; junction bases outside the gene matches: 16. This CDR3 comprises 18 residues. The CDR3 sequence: CATSAGPWDRGVRQPQHF. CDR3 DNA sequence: TGTGCCACCAGTGCCGGACCCTGGGACAGGGGAGTAAGACAGCCCCAGCATTTT.

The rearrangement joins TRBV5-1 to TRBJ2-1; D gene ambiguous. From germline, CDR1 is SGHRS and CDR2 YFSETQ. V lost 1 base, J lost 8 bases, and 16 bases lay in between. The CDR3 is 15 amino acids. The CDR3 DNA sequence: TGCGCCAGCAGCTTGTTAAGCGAATCGTTCTATGAGCAGTTCTTC. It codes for CASSLLSESFYEQFF.

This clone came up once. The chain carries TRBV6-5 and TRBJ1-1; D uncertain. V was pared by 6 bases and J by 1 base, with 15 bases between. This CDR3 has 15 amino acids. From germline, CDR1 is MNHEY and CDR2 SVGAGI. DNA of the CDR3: TGTGCCAGCAGCTCCCTCGGAAGGCCGAACACTGAAGCTTTCTTT. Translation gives CASSSLGRPNTEAFF.

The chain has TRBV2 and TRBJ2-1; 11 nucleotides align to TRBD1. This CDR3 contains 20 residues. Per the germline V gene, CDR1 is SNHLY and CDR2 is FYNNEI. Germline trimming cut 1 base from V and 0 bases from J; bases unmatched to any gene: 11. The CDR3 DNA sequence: TGTGCCAGCAGTGAAGATTGGGGACAGGGGGAGTCGGGCTCCTACAATGAGCAGTTCTTC. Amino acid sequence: CASSEDWGQGESGSYNEQFF.

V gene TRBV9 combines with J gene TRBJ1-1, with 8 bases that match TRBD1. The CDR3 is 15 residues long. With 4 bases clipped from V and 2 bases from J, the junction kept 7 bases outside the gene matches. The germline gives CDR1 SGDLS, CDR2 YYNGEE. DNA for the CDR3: TGTGCCAGCAGCTCACCAGACAGGGGAAACACTGAAGCTTTCTTT. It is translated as CASSSPDRGNTEAFF.

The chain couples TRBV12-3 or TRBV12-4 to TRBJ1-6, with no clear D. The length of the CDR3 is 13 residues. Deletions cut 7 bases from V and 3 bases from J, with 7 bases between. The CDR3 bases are TGTGCCAGCACCGGGAACTATAATTCACCCCTCCACTTT. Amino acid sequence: CASTGNYNSPLHF.

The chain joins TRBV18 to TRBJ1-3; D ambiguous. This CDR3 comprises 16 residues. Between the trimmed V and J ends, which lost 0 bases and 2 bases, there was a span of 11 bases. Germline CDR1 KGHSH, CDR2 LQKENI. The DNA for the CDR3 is TGTGCCAGCTCACCACCCGGGTTAAAGACTGGAAACACCATATATTTT. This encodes CASSPPGLKTGNTIYF.

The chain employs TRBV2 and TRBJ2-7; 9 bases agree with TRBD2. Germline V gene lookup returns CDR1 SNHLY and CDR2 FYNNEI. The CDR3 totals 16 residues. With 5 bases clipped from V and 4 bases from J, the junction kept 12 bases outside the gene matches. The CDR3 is CASSLEGASGEYEQYF. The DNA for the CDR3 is TGTGCCAGCAGTCTCGAGGGTGCTAGCGGGGAATACGAGCAGTACTTC.

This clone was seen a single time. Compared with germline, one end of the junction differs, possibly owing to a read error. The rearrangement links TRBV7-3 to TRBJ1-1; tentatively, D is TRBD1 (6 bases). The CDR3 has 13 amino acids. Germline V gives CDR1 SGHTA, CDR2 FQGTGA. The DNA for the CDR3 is TGTGCCAGCAGCATAACAGGGAGGACTGAAGCTTTCTTT. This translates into CASSITGRTEAFF.

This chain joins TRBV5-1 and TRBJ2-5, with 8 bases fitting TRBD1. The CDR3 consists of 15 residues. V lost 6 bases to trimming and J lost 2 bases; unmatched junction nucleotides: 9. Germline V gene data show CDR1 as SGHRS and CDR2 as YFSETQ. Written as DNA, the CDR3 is TGCGCCAGCAAGGAGATTGGGACAGGTCAAGAGACCCAGTACTTC. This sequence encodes CASKEIGTGQETQYF.

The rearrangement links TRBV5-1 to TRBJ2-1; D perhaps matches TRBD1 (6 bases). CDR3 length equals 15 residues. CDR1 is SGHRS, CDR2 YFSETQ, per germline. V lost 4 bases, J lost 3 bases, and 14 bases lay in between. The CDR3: CASSTDDRSYNEQFF. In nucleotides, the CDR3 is TGCGCCAGCAGCACTGATGACAGGAGCTACAATGAGCAGTTCTTC.

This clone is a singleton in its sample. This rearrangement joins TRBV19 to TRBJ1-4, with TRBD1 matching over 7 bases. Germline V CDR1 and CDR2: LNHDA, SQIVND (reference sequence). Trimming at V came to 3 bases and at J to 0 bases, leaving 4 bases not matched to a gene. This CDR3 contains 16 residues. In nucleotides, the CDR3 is TGTGCCAGTAGTATGGACAGGCAAGCAACTAATGAAAAACTGTTTTTT. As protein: CASSMDRQATNEKLFF. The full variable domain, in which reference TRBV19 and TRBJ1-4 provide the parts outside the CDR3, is DGGITQSPKYLFRKEGQNVTLSCEQNLNHDAMYWYRQDPGQGLRLIYYSQIVNDFQKGDIAEGYSVSREKKESFPLTVTSAQKNPTAFYLCASSMDRQATNEKLFFGSGTQLSVL.

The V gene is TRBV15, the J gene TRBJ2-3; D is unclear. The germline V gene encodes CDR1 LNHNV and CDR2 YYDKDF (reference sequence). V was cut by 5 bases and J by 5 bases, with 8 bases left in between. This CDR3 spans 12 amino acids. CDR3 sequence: CATSDEIDTQYF. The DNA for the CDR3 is TGTGCCACCAGCGATGAGATAGATACGCAGTATTTT.

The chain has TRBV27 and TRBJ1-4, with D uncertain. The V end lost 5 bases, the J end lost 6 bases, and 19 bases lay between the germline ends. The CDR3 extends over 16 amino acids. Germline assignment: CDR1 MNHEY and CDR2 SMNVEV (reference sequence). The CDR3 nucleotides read TGTGCCAGCAGTCCTATGCGTCCCCCCCGGCATGAAAAACTGTTTTTT. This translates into CASSPMRPPRHEKLFF.

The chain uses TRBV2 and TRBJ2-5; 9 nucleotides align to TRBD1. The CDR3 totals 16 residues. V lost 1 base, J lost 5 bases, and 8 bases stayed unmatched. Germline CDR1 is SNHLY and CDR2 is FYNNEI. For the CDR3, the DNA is TGTGCCAGCAGTGAAGAGTGGGGACAGGGACCGGAGACCCAGTACTTC. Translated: CASSEEWGQGPETQYF.

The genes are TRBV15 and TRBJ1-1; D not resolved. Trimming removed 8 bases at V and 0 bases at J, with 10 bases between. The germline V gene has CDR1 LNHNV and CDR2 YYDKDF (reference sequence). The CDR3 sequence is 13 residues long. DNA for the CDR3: TGTGCCACCTCTGAAGTGTTGAACACTGAAGCTTTCTTT. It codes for CATSEVLNTEAFF.

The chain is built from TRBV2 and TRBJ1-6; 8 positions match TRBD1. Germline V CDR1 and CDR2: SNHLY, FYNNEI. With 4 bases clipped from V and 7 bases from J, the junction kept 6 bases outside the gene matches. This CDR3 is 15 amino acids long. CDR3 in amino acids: CASSAMTGANSPLHF. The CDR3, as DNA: TGTGCCAGCAGTGCCATGACAGGGGCAAATTCACCCCTCCACTTT. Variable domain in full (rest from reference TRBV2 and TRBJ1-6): EPEVTQTPSHQVTQMGQEVILRCVPISNHLYFYWYRQILGQKVEFLVSFYNNEISEKSEIFDDQFSVERPDGSNFTLKIRSTKLEDSAMYFCASSAMTGANSPLHFGNGTRLTVT.

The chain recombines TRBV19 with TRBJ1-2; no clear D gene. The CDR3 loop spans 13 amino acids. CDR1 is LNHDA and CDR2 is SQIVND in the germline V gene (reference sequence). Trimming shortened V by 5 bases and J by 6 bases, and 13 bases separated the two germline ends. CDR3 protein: CASSPHKVDGYTF. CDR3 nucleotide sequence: TGTGCCAGTAGTCCCCACAAGGTGGATGGCTACACCTTC.

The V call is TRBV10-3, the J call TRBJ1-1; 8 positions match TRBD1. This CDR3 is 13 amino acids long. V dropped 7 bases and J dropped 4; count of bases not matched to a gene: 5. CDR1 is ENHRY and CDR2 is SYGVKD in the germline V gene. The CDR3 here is CAIKDTGGTEAFF. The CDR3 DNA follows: TGTGCCATCAAAGACACAGGGGGCACTGAAGCTTTCTTT.

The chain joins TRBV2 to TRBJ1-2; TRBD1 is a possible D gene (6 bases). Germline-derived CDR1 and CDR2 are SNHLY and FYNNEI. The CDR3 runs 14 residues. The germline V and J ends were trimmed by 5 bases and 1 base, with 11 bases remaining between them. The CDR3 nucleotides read TGTGCCAGCAGTCAAGGGGGGATTAACTATGGCTACACCTTC. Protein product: CASSQGGINYGYTF.

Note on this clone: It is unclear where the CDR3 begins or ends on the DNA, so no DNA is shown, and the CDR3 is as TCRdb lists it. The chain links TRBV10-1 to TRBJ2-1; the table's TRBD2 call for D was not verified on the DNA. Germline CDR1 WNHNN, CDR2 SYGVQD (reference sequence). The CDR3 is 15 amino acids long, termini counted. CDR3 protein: CASSSSFFAYNEQFF.

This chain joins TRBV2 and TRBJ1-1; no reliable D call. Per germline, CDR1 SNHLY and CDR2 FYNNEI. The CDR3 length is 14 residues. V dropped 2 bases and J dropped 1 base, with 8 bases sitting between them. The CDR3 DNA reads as TGTGCCAGCAGTGAACACCCCGGGAACACTGAAGCTTTCTTT. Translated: CASSEHPGNTEAFF.